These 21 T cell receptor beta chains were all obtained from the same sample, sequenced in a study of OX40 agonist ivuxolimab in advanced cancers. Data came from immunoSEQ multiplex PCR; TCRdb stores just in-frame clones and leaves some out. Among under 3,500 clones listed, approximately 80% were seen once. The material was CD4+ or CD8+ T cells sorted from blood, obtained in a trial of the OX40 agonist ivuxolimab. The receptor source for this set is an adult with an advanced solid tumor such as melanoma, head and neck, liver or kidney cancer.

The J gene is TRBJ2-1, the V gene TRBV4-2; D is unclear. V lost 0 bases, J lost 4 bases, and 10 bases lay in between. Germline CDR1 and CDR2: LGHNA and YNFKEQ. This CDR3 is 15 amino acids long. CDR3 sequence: CASSQEGSGYNEQFF. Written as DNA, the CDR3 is TGTGCCAGCAGCCAAGAGGGATCGGGTTACAATGAGCAGTTCTTC.

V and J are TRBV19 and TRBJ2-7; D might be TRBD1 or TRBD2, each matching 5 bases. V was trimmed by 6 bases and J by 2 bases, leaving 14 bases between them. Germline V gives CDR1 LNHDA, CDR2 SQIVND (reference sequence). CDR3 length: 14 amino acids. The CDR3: CASSIYMGAYEQYF. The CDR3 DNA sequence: TGTGCCAGTAGCATCTACATGGGGGCCTACGAGCAGTACTTC. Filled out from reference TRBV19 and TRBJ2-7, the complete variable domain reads DGGITQSPKYLFRKEGQNVTLSCEQNLNHDAMYWYRQDPGQGLRLIYYSQIVNDFQKGDIAEGYSVSREKKESFPLTVTSAQKNPTAFYLCASSIYMGAYEQYFGPGTRLTVT.

This CDR3 reads CASSYYGGPQDTQYF. The CDR3 nucleotides read TGTGCCAGCAGTTACTACGGCGGTCCACAGGATACGCAGTATTTT. V is TRBV6-5 and J is TRBJ2-3, with D hard to call. Trimming left V 1 base short and J 6 bases short, with 14 bases between. The CDR3 extends over 15 amino acids. Germline assignment: CDR1 MNHEY and CDR2 SVGAGI.

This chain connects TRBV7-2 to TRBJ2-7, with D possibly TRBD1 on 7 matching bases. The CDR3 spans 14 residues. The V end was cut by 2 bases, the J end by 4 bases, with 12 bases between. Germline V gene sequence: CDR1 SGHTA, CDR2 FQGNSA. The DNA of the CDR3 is TGTGCCAGCAGCTTAATCAGGGGGGCGTACGAGCAGTACTTC. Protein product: CASSLIRGAYEQYF.

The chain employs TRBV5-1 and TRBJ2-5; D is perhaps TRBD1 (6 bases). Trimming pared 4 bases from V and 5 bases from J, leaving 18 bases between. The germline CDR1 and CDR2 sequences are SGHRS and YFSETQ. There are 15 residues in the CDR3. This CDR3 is CASSPGTHRSETQYF. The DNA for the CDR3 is TGCGCCAGCAGCCCCGGGACACATCGGTCGGAGACCCAGTACTTC.

CDR3 loop: CASRRTSGRSDTQYF. CDR3 in DNA: TGTGCCAGCAGACGGACTAGCGGGAGGTCGGATACGCAGTATTTT. V usage is TRBV2 and J usage is TRBJ2-3; 14 bases line up with TRBD2. Trimming took 6 bases from V and 6 from J; bases not matched to a gene: 5. The CDR3 has 15 amino acids. CDR1 is SNHLY, CDR2 FYNNEI, per germline. Filled out from reference TRBV2 and TRBJ2-3, the complete variable domain reads EPEVTQTPSHQVTQMGQEVILRCVPISNHLYFYWYRQILGQKVEFLVSFYNNEISEKSEIFDDQFSVERPDGSNFTLKIRSTKLEDSAMYFCASRRTSGRSDTQYFGPGTRLTVL.

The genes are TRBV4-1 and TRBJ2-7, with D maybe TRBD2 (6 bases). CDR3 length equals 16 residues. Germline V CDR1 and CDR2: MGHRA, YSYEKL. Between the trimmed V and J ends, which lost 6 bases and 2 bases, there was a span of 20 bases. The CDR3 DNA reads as TGCGCCAGCAGTCCCGAGGAGACCTCTAGCGCCTACGAGCAGTACTTC. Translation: CASSPEETSSAYEQYF.

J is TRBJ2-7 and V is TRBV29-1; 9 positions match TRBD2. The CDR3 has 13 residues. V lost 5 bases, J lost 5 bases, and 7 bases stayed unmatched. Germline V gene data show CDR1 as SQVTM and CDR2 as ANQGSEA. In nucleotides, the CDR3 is TGCAGCGTTATAGCGGGAGTGGTCCACGAGCAGTACTTC. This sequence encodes CSVIAGVVHEQYF.

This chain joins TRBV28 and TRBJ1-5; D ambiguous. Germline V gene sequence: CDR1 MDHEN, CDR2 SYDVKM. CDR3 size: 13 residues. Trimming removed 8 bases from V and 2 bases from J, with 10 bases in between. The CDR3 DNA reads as TGTGCCAGCGACGTGTTGGGCAATCAGCCCCAGCATTTT. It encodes CASDVLGNQPQHF.

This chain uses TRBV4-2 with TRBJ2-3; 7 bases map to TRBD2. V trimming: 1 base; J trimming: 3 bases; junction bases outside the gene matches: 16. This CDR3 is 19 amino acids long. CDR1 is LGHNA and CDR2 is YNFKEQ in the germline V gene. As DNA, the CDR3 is TGTGCCAGCAGCCAAGCTGTGTCGGCGGGAGAGGGGAAGACAGATACGCAGTATTTT. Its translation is CASSQAVSAGEGKTDTQYF.

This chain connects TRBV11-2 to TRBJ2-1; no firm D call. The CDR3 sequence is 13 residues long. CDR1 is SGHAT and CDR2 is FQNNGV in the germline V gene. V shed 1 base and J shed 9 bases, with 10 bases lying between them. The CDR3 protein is CASSLGSYGEQFF. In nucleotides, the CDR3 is TGTGCCAGCAGCTTAGGCTCGTATGGTGAGCAGTTCTTC.

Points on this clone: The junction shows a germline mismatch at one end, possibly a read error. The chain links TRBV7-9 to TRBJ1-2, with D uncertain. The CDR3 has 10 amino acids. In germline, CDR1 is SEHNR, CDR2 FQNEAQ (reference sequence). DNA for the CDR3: TGTGCCAGCAGCCCCTACCTTGACCTCTTC. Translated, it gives CASSPYLDLF.

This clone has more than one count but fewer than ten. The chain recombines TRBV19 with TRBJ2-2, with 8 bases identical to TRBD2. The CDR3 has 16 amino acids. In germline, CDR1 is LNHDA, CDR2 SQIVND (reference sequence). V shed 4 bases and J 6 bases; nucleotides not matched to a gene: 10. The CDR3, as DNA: TGTGCCAGTAGTAGGCCCGGGAGGGCCACCTCCGGGGAGCTGTTTTTT. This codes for CASSRPGRATSGELFF.

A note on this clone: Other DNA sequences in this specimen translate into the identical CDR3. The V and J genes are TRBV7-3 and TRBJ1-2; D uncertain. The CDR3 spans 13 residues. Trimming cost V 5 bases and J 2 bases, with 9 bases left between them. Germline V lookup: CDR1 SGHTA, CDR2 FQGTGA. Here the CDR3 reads CASSLTANYGYTF. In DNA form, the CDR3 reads TGTGCCAGCAGCCTGACCGCGAACTATGGCTACACCTTC.

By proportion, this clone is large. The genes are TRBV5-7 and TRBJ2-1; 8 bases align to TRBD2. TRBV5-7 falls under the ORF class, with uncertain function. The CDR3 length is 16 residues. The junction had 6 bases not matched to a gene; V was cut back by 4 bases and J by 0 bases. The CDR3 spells CASSPLAESSYNEQFF. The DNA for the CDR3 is TGTGCCAGCAGCCCACTAGCGGAGAGCTCCTACAATGAGCAGTTCTTC.

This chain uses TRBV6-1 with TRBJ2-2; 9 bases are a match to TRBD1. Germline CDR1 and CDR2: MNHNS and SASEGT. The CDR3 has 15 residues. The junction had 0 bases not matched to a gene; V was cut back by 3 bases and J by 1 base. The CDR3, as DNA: TGTGCCAGCAGTGAGGACAGGGGGAACACCGGGGAGCTGTTTTTT. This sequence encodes CASSEDRGNTGELFF.

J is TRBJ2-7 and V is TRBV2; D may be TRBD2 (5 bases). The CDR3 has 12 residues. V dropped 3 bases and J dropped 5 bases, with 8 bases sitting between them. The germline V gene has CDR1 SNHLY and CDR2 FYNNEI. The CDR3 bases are TGTGCCAGCAGTGACGGGGTGGACGAGCAGTACTTC. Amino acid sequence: CASSDGVDEQYF.

This chain's CDR3 is CASSVRAGANNEQFF. The CDR3 coding sequence is TGTGCCAGTTCGGTCCGAGCGGGAGCCAACAATGAGCAGTTCTTC. The chain couples TRBV19 to TRBJ2-1; the match to TRBD2 covers 8 bases. The CDR3 length is 15 residues. Trimming removed 8 bases from V and 5 bases from J; junction bases left unmatched: 11. Germline CDR1 reads LNHDA; CDR2 reads SQIVND (reference sequence).

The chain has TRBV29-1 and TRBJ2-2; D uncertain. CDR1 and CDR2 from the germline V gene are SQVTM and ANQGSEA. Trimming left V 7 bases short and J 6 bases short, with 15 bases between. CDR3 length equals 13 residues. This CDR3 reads CSGIASPAGELFF. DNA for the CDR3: TGCAGCGGAATTGCGAGTCCAGCCGGGGAGCTGTTTTTT.

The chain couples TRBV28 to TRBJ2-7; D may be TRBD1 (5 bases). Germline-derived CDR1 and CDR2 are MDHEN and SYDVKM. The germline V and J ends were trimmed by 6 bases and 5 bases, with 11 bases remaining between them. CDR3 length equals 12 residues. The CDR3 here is CASSPDSNEQYF. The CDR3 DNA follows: TGTGCCAGCAGCCCCGACAGTAACGAGCAGTACTTC.

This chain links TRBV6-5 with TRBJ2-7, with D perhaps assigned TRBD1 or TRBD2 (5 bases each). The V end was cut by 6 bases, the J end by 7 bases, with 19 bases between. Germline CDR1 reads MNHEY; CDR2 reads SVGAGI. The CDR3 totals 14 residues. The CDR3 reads CASSRPGTFEEQYF. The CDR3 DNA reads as TGTGCCAGCAGCCGCCCCGGGACCTTTGAGGAGCAGTACTTC.